One sample yielded the 27 T cell receptor beta chains listed below, sequenced in a study of cytomegalovirus exposure and HLA in healthy donors. The PCR used 60 Vbeta and 13 Jbeta primers. Method: immunoSEQ multiplex PCR; TCRdb's copy keeps in-frame clones and lacks some. The sample shows approximately 130,000 clones, around 77% of them seen only once. Input material: PBMCs. These receptors were obtained from a man in his fifties in good health and CMV-seronegative.

The V call is TRBV7-9, the J call TRBJ1-4, with D perhaps matching TRBD1 (6 bases). V lost 5 bases to trimming and J lost 5 bases, with 12 bases between them. Germline loops: CDR1 SEHNR, CDR2 FQNEAQ (reference sequence). The CDR3 length is 14 residues. The CDR3 sequence: CASSRDTKNEKLFF. CDR3 sequence (DNA): TGTGCCAGCAGCCGGGACACGAAGAATGAAAAACTGTTTTTT.

This clone appeared a few times. V gene TRBV7-8 combines with J gene TRBJ1-1; D may be TRBD1 (5 bases). Trimming took off 5 bases at V and 1 base at J, with 17 bases between the two ends. The CDR3 contains 16 residues. The germline gives CDR1 SGHVS, CDR2 FQNEAQ. This CDR3 reads CASSARQGATNTEAFF. CDR3 bases: TGTGCCAGCAGCGCAAGGCAGGGCGCCACGAACACTGAAGCTTTCTTT.

This chain connects TRBV5-4 to TRBJ1-1; no definite D call. Trimming took off 0 bases at V and 4 bases at J, with 10 bases between the two ends. Germline loops: CDR1 SGHNT, CDR2 YYREEE (reference sequence). The CDR3 contains 14 residues. As DNA, the CDR3 is TGTGCCAGCAGCTTGGCGGGGTCGGGCACTGAAGCTTTCTTT. Translating gives CASSLAGSGTEAFF.

The V and J genes are TRBV19 and TRBJ1-5; D perhaps matches TRBD1 (6 bases). Germline V lookup: CDR1 LNHDA, CDR2 SQIVND (reference sequence). The CDR3 covers 13 residues. V lost 4 bases, J lost 5 bases, and 9 bases lay in between. The CDR3 sequence is CASSKQGYQPQHF. CDR3 DNA: TGTGCCAGTAGTAAACAGGGATATCAGCCCCAGCATTTT. Together with reference TRBV19 and TRBJ1-5, the CDR3 gives the full variable domain: DGGITQSPKYLFRKEGQNVTLSCEQNLNHDAMYWYRQDPGQGLRLIYYSQIVNDFQKGDIAEGYSVSREKKESFPLTVTSAQKNPTAFYLCASSKQGYQPQHFGDGTRLSIL.

The CDR3 bases are TGTGCCAGTAGTTTCAGACGGGGGAAGCCCCAGCATTTT. This sequence encodes CASSFRRGKPQHF. The rearrangement joins TRBV19 to TRBJ1-5, with D tentatively TRBD1 (5 bases). The CDR3 sequence is 13 residues long. CDR1 LNHDA and CDR2 SQIVND come from the germline V gene (reference sequence). V shed 5 bases and J shed 8 bases, with 13 bases lying between them.

The V gene is TRBV5-8, the J gene TRBJ2-5, with a weak D call TRBD1 (5 bases). Trimming pared 4 bases from V and 4 bases from J, leaving 17 bases between. CDR1 is SGHTS, CDR2 YDEGEE, per germline. This CDR3 is 15 amino acids long. CDR3 bases: TGTGCCAGCAGCCTTCTTCTGGGGCAGGGAGAGACCCAGTACTTC. Translating gives CASSLLLGQGETQYF.

Written as DNA, the CDR3 is TGCGCCAGCAGCTTGTCTACAGGGGTTCTTACCGGGGAGCTGTTTTTT. Its protein is CASSLSTGVLTGELFF. This rearrangement joins TRBV5-1 to TRBJ2-2, with 7 bases matching TRBD1. Per the germline V gene, CDR1 is SGHRS and CDR2 is YFSETQ. V lost 1 base to trimming and J lost 5 bases; unmatched junction nucleotides: 8. CDR3 length: 16 amino acids.

The V and J genes are TRBV5-1 and TRBJ2-3; the match to TRBD2 covers 10 bases. Germline CDR1 is SGHRS and CDR2 is YFSETQ. Trimming at V came to 0 bases and at J to 4 bases, leaving 8 bases not matched to a gene. The length of the CDR3 is 17 residues. This chain's CDR3 is CASSLAPLAGVADTQYF. The DNA for the CDR3 is TGCGCCAGCAGCTTGGCACCTCTAGCGGGAGTCGCAGATACGCAGTATTTT.

The rearrangement links TRBV7-8 to TRBJ2-6; possibly TRBD2 for D (6 bases). Germline V CDR1 and CDR2: SGHVS, FQNEAQ. Trimming shortened V by 2 bases and J by 2 bases, and 10 bases separated the two germline ends. The CDR3 has 16 amino acids. CDR3 in amino acids: CASSLIPGAGANVLTF. The CDR3 coding sequence is TGTGCCAGCAGCTTAATTCCGGGGGCTGGGGCCAACGTCCTGACTTTC.

This chain joins TRBV11-2 and TRBJ2-1; 9 positions match TRBD1. CDR3 length: 15 residues. V lost 8 bases to trimming and J lost 9 bases; unmatched junction nucleotides: 14. Per germline, CDR1 SGHAT and CDR2 FQNNGV. This chain's CDR3 is CASGPAGTGWSEQFF. CDR3 coding DNA: TGTGCCAGCGGACCAGCCGGGACAGGGTGGAGTGAGCAGTTCTTC.

The chain combines TRBV7-2 with TRBJ2-3; 11 bases fit TRBD2. V lost 5 bases and J lost 5; bases outside the gene matches: 3. From germline, CDR1 is SGHTA and CDR2 FQGNSA. The CDR3 is 14 amino acids. DNA of the CDR3: TGTGCCAGCAGCCGAGGACTAGCGGGAGATACGCAGTATTTT. Encoded protein: CASSRGLAGDTQYF.

The CDR3 nucleotides are TGTGCCTGGAGTGCCAGGGGAAATCAGCCCCAGCATTTT. Amino acid sequence: CAWSARGNQPQHF. This sequence joins TRBV30 and TRBJ1-5, with D tentatively TRBD1 (6 bases). V lost 1 base and J 4 bases, leaving 8 bases between the germline ends. This CDR3 region has 13 residues. The germline V gene has CDR1 GTSNPN and CDR2 SVGIG (reference sequence). The whole variable domain, filled in from reference TRBV30 and TRBJ1-5, reads SQTIHQWPATLVQPVGSPLSLECTVEGTSNPNLYWYRQAAGRGLQLLFYSVGIGQISSEVPQNLSASRPQDRQFILSSKKLLLSDSGFYLCAWSARGNQPQHFGDGTRLSIL.

The chain links TRBV6-5 to TRBJ1-1; no definite D call. V was clipped by 6 bases and J by 1 base, with 9 bases between them. Germline V lookup: CDR1 MNHEY, CDR2 SVGAGI. CDR3 length equals 13 residues. The CDR3 loop reads CASSRSGNTEAFF. Here the CDR3 DNA reads TGTGCCAGCAGCCGTTCAGGGAACACTGAAGCTTTCTTT.

The rearrangement uses TRBV5-1 and TRBJ2-2; 9 nucleotides agree with TRBD2. The CDR3 extends over 15 amino acids. Germline V gives CDR1 SGHRS, CDR2 YFSETQ. J lost 1 base, V lost 6 bases, and 4 bases had no gene match. CDR3 in DNA: TGCGCCAGCAAACTGACTAGCGGGAACACCGGGGAGCTGTTTTTT. This codes for CASKLTSGNTGELFF.

The rearrangement links TRBV28 to TRBJ2-6; no definite D call. V gave up 4 bases and J gave up 2 bases, with 9 bases separating them. The length of the CDR3 is 15 residues. Germline V lookup: CDR1 MDHEN, CDR2 SYDVKM. CDR3 coding DNA: TGTGCCAGCAGTTACGGTAGTACTGGGGCCAACGTCCTGACTTTC. Amino acid sequence: CASSYGSTGANVLTF.

The chain employs TRBV7-9 and TRBJ2-7, with D uncertain. This CDR3 has 14 residues. V was shortened by 2 bases and J by 6 bases, with 14 bases between the two germline ends. From germline, CDR1 is SEHNR and CDR2 FQNEAQ (reference sequence). As DNA, the CDR3 is TGTGCCAGCAGCTTATCGTACCGGGTGAGCGAGCAGTACTTC. This codes for CASSLSYRVSEQYF.

The rearrangement links TRBV28 to TRBJ2-7; D uncertain. There are 11 residues in the CDR3. The germline CDR1 and CDR2 sequences are MDHEN and SYDVKM. Trimming removed 2 bases from V and 7 bases from J, with 6 bases in between. CDR3 region: CASSLAAEQYF. CDR3 in DNA: TGTGCCAGCAGTTTAGCGGCAGAGCAGTACTTC.

Written as DNA, the CDR3 is TGTGCCAGTAGCGAGCGGGGACAAGAGACCCAGTACTTC. It is translated as CASSERGQETQYF. The V call is TRBV19, the J call TRBJ2-5; 7 positions match TRBD2. Germline loops: CDR1 LNHDA, CDR2 SQIVND (reference sequence). The J segment lost 2 bases and the V segment lost 6 bases, leaving 3 bases of the junction unmatched. The CDR3 consists of 13 residues.

The V gene is TRBV7-8, the J gene TRBJ2-3; a possible D gene is TRBD2 (5 bases). The CDR3 spans 15 residues. Germline V lookup: CDR1 SGHVS, CDR2 FQNEAQ. V was trimmed by 2 bases and J by 1 base, leaving 10 bases between them. DNA for the CDR3: TGTGCCAGCAGCTTACGAGGGTCCCGCACAGATACGCAGTATTTT. This encodes CASSLRGSRTDTQYF.

The V gene is TRBV6-1, the J gene TRBJ2-7, with 15 positions matching TRBD2. The CDR3 has 17 residues. V trimming: 2 bases; J trimming: 7 bases; junction bases outside the gene matches: 9. Germline V gene data show CDR1 as MNHNS and CDR2 as SASEGT. The CDR3: CASSELLGGLAGGEQYF. DNA for the CDR3: TGTGCCAGCAGTGAACTACTAGGGGGACTAGCGGGAGGTGAGCAGTACTTC.

V is TRBV7-2 and J is TRBJ1-5; the D gene is possibly TRBD1 (6 bases). Trimming cost V 7 bases and J 6 bases, with 16 bases left between them. Germline lookup yields CDR1 SGHTA and CDR2 FQGNSA. The CDR3 extends over 14 amino acids. The DNA of the CDR3 is TGTGCCAGCACCGGAAACAGGGCGGGTCAGCCCCAGCATTTT. Residues: CASTGNRAGQPQHF.

This chain joins TRBV10-3 and TRBJ2-2; the D gene is possibly TRBD2 (6 bases). The CDR3 is 14 residues long. Germline CDR1 ENHRY, CDR2 SYGVKD. The germline V and J ends were trimmed by 0 bases and 5 bases, with 7 bases remaining between them. The CDR3 DNA reads TGTGCCATCAGTGAGTCGGGGGGAACCGGGGAGCTGTTTTTT. Amino acid sequence: CAISESGGTGELFF.

This clone was picked up a small number of times. The same CDR3 is also encoded by other DNA sequences in this sample. The V and J genes are TRBV29-1 and TRBJ2-7, with TRBD1 identical over 11 bases. Germline V gene data show CDR1 as SQVTM and CDR2 as ANQGSEA. This CDR3 has 12 amino acids. Losses at the gene ends were 7 bases for V and 5 bases for J; bases not matched to a gene: 4. CDR3 bases: TGCAGCGCCGGGACAGGGGGTAACGAGCAGTACTTC. Translating it yields CSAGTGGNEQYF.

With respect to this clone: Different DNA sequences within this sample yield the same CDR3. The chain combines TRBV19 with TRBJ1-5; 9 positions agree with TRBD1. The junction had 4 bases not matched to a gene; V was cut back by 3 bases and J by 4 bases. The CDR3 spans 15 residues. Germline-derived CDR1 and CDR2 are LNHDA and SQIVND (reference sequence). CDR3 region: CASSILGQGNQPQHF. CDR3 nucleotide sequence: TGTGCCAGTAGTATTCTGGGACAGGGTAATCAGCCCCAGCATTTT.

The chain links TRBV18 to TRBJ1-2, with D perhaps matching TRBD1 (5 bases). This CDR3 contains 16 residues. Germline CDR1 KGHSH, CDR2 LQKENI. V was shortened by 0 bases and J by 4 bases, with 15 bases between the two germline ends. CDR3 DNA sequence: TGTGCCAGCTCACCACCGACGGCAGGGTCTGCCTATGGCTACACCTTC. This translates into CASSPPTAGSAYGYTF.

The rearrangement joins TRBV7-8 to TRBJ2-2; D remains unclear. The CDR3 extends over 18 amino acids. Looked up from germline, CDR1 is SGHVS and CDR2 is FQNEAQ. V was cut by 3 bases and J by 4 bases, with 21 bases left in between. The CDR3 coding sequence is TGTGCCAGCAGCTTCGTCTCGACACCCTACCTAAGCACCGGGGAGCTGTTTTTT. This codes for CASSFVSTPYLSTGELFF.

The rearrangement links TRBV4-3 to TRBJ1-2, with 9 bases aligning to TRBD1. Germline loops: CDR1 LGHNA, CDR2 YSLEER. The ends lost 4 bases at V and 7 bases at J; junction bases unmatched: 1. The CDR3 runs to 12 residues. CDR3 DNA: TGCGCCAGCAGCCGGACAGGGGTTGGCTACACCTTC. It yields the protein CASSRTGVGYTF.